These 8 T cell receptor beta chains originate from one sample sequenced in a study of cytomegalovirus exposure and HLA in healthy donors. In the PCR, 60 Vbeta and 13 Jbeta primers were used. Sequencing used immunoSEQ multiplex PCR; TCRdb keeps in-frame clones, though not all of them. Found here are 230,000 or so clones, around 90% of them singletons; the top ten hold 1.7%. The sample taken for sequencing was PBMCs. The receptors were sampled from a girl aged 2-15 years in good health and CMV-seronegative.

This chain links TRBV27 with TRBJ2-3, with 14 nucleotides matching TRBD2. The germline V gene has CDR1 MNHEY and CDR2 SMNVEV (reference sequence). The CDR3 consists of 19 residues. Trimming at V came to 5 bases and at J to 6 bases, leaving 16 bases not matched to a gene. The CDR3 DNA reads TGTGCCAGCAGTCTCGACCCGGGACTAGCGGGAGTAGGTACGGATACGCAGTATTTT. Its translation: CASSLDPGLAGVGTDTQYF.

The chain combines TRBV27 with TRBJ2-7; D unresolved. Looked up from germline, CDR1 is MNHEY and CDR2 is SMNVEV (reference sequence). This CDR3 comprises 13 residues. Trimming removed 8 bases at V and 2 bases at J, with 13 bases between. The CDR3 reads CASGWVGPYEQYF. In DNA, the CDR3 is TGTGCCAGCGGCTGGGTGGGCCCCTACGAGCAGTACTTC.

CDR3 protein: CASSFRLADNEQFF. In DNA, the CDR3 is TGTGCCAGCAGTTTTAGACTAGCGGACAATGAGCAGTTCTTC. This sequence joins TRBV27 and TRBJ2-1, with 9 bases matching TRBD2. This CDR3 has 14 residues. Looked up from germline, CDR1 is MNHEY and CDR2 is SMNVEV (reference sequence). Trimming took 3 bases from V and 5 from J; bases not matched to a gene: 2.

The chain has TRBV5-1 and TRBJ1-1; TRBD1 matches 8 bases. The trim removed 5 bases at V and 5 bases at J, leaving 5 bases unmatched. The CDR3 has 13 residues. Germline V gene data show CDR1 as SGHRS and CDR2 as YFSETQ. The CDR3 DNA reads TGCGCCAGCAGTGGCCAGGGGGCAACTGAAGCTTTCTTT. Translated: CASSGQGATEAFF.

The chain couples TRBV2 to TRBJ1-2; a possible D gene is TRBD1 (6 bases). The CDR3 has 15 amino acids. The germline gives CDR1 SNHLY, CDR2 FYNNEI. V lost 3 bases, J lost 4 bases, and 15 bases lay in between. The CDR3, as DNA: TGTGCCAGCAGTGATATGGGGGCGGGTAGCTATGGCTACACCTTC. It specifies CASSDMGAGSYGYTF.

V and J are TRBV5-8 and TRBJ2-7; maybe TRBD1 (6 bases). The germline V and J ends were trimmed by 2 bases and 6 bases, with 9 bases remaining between them. The germline CDR1 and CDR2 sequences are SGHTS and YDEGEE. The CDR3 runs 12 residues. In DNA form, the CDR3 reads TGTGCCAGCAGCTTACAGGGAACCGAGCAGTACTTC. Translating it yields CASSLQGTEQYF.

This clone was counted a few times. The V and J genes are TRBV6-5 and TRBJ1-1; D is ambiguous. This CDR3 region has 12 residues. Germline values: CDR1 MNHEY, CDR2 SVGAGI. The V end lost 2 bases, the J end lost 10 bases, and 11 bases lay between the germline ends. CDR3 nucleotide sequence: TGTGCCAGCAGTTACCAAACCGGGAGAGCTTTCTTT. Protein sequence: CASSYQTGRAFF.

The CDR3: CASSLPRTFTDTQYF. The CDR3 DNA reads TGTGCCAGCAGCTTACCCCGGACATTCACAGATACGCAGTATTTT. This rearrangement joins TRBV11-2 to TRBJ2-3; possible D gene TRBD1, 5 bases. CDR1 SGHAT and CDR2 FQNNGV come from the germline V gene. CDR3 length: 15 residues. V dropped 2 bases and J dropped 2 bases, with 11 bases sitting between them.